This T cell receptor beta chain came from a study of blood T cell repertoires in COVID-19. About the research overall: Researchers got acute and convalescent COVID-19 samples from the United States, Italy and Spain. Nucleic acid was either cDNA or gDNA, and it came from T cells, B-cell-depleted T cells, or PBMCs.

Study processing details: Amplification with reference gene primers provided the estimates of nucleated cell counts. Only in-frame clones appear in the TCRdb table, and some are missing; sequencing was by immunoSEQ multiplex PCR. V and J calls and clone size follow that table, whereas D and trimming were derived from the DNA. The sample has around 340,000 clones, 80% to 90% seen once. Per the germline V gene, CDR1 is SGHTA and CDR2 is FQGTGA. V shed 3 bases and J 3 bases; nucleotides not matched to a gene: 7. The CDR3 covers 16 residues. The sequence was obtained from a man aged 25-45 years with active or convalescent COVID-19. The chain has TRBV7-3 and TRBJ2-1; the match to TRBD2 covers 8 bases. Sequencing was performed on peripheral blood. The CDR3: CASSLQPLADYNEQFF. CDR3 DNA: TGTGCCAGCAGCTTGCAACCACTAGCGGACTACAATGAGCAGTTCTTC. The whole variable domain, remainder taken from reference TRBV7-3 and TRBJ2-1, is GAGVSQTPSNKVTEKGKYVELRCDPISGHTALYWYRQSLGQGPEFLIYFQGTGAADDSGLPNDRFFAVRPEGSVSTLKIQRTERGDSAVYLCASSLQPLADYNEQFFGPGTRLTVL.